This T cell receptor beta chain was sequenced for a study of blood T cell repertoires in COVID-19. This CDR3 comprises 12 residues. Trimming removed 5 bases at V and 11 bases at J, with 10 bases between. Germline CDR1 is LNHDA and CDR2 is SQIVND (reference sequence). This clone has only a few counts. Generated by immunoSEQ multiplex PCR, the TCRdb table keeps only in-frame clones and is missing some. The sample includes about 260,000 clones, 83% of them seen just once. The sequence was obtained from a woman between 45 and 65 years old who had recovered from COVID-19. V is TRBV19 and J is TRBJ1-6, with no clear D. The sequenced sample consisted of peripheral blood. Here the CDR3 reads CASSVGGAPLHF. The CDR3 coding sequence is TGTGCCAGTAGTGTTGGAGGCGCACCCCTCCACTTT. Full variable domain (rest looked up from reference TRBV19 and TRBJ1-6): DGGITQSPKYLFRKEGQNVTLSCEQNLNHDAMYWYRQDPGQGLRLIYYSQIVNDFQKGDIAEGYSVSREKKESFPLTVTSAQKNPTAFYLCASSVGGAPLHFGNGTRLTVT.